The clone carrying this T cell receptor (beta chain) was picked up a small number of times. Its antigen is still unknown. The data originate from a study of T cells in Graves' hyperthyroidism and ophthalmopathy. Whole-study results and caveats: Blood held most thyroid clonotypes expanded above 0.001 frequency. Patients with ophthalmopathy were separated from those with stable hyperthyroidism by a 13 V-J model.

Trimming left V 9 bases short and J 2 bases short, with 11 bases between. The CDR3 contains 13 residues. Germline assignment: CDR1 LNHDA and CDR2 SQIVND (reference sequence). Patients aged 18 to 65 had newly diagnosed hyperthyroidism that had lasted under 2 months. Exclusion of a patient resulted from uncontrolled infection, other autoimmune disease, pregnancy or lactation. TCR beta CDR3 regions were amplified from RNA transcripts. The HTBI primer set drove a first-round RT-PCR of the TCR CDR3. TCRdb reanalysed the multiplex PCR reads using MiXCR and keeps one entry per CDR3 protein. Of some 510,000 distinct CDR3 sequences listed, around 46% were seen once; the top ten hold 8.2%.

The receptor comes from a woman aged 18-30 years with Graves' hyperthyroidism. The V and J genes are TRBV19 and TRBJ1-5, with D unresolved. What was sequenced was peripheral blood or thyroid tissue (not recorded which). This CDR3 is CASSEARNQPQHF. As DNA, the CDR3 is TGTGCCAGCAGTGAAGCCCGCAATCAGCCCCAGCATTTT. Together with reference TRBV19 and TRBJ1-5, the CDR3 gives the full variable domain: DGGITQSPKYLFRKEGQNVTLSCEQNLNHDAMYWYRQDPGQGLRLIYYSQIVNDFQKGDIAEGYSVSREKKESFPLTVTSAQKNPTAFYLCASSEARNQPQHFGDGTRLSIL.